In this sample, the clone carrying this TCR beta chain turned up many times. No antigen is known for it. The sample comes from a study of T-cell reconstitution after alpha-beta-depleted transplantation in children. General study results and limits: Reportedly, alpha-beta T cells present about two months post-transplant originated from several hundred expanded clones of graft origin.

Researchers prepared the TCRbeta library using unique molecular identifiers, the study reports. TCRdb redid the calling of the PCR reads with MiXCR, one entry per CDR3 protein. The table records approximately 500,000 distinct CDR3 sequences, roughly a tenth of them present only once. Trimming cost V 4 bases and J 5 bases; bases outside gene matches: 2. The CDR3 loop spans 16 amino acids. The germline CDR1 and CDR2 sequences are MGHRA and YSYEKL. The sample in question was PBMCs, obtained before TCRalphabeta/CD19-depleted stem cell transplant. The TCR was taken from a child aged 2 to 15 with inherited bone marrow failure, due to receive a stem cell transplant. This chain connects TRBV4-1 to TRBJ2-2, with 15 nucleotides matching TRBD2. CDR3 region: CASSRGLAGGTGELFF. In DNA, the CDR3 is TGCGCCAGCAGCCGGGGACTAGCGGGAGGTACCGGGGAGCTGTTTTTT.